Shown below are 5 T cell receptor beta chains from a single sample sequenced in a study of blood T cells in healthy people across ages (dated by TCRdb to the mid-2010s). The library was built by means of 5' RACE. Sequencing used an Illumina HiSeq 2500. A second PCR of about 7 to 12 cycles was run with a J-beta primer mix and a sample-barcoded 5' primer. In-frame beta chains were kept once TCRdb had trimmed the public reads at Q25 with fastp and called clones with MiXCR. Here each entry gathers all rows of one CDR3 protein and keeps the most common genes and DNA. The sample profile shows about 1.8 million distinct CDR3 sequences; just under 50% of them were found once. The ten biggest clones cover over 2% of the sample. Material: blood. These receptors originate from a woman aged 40 to 50 in good health.

This clonotype was seen a few times. This chain joins TRBV6-5 and TRBJ1-6; D unresolved. The germline CDR1 and CDR2 sequences are MNHEY and SVGAGI. The V gene lost 7 bases and the J gene lost 2 bases, with 6 bases spanning the gap. The CDR3 has 13 amino acids. The CDR3 DNA is TGTGCCAGCACCGGGGCCTATAATTCACCCCTCCACTTT. Protein sequence: CASTGAYNSPLHF.

The rearrangement uses TRBV7-8 and TRBJ2-1, with TRBD1 as a possible D gene (5 bases). From germline, CDR1 is SGHVS and CDR2 FQNEAQ. The CDR3 is 17 amino acids. With 0 bases removed from V and 2 bases from J, the gap between germline ends came to 14 bases. The CDR3: CASSLAVSRATYNEQFF. The CDR3 coding sequence is TGTGCCAGCAGCTTAGCAGTCAGCAGGGCGACCTACAATGAGCAGTTCTTC.

Remarks on this clonotype: This sequence may be a read error, since a much larger clone differs from it by one base. V usage is TRBV20-1 and J usage is TRBJ2-7; TRBD1 is a possible D gene (6 bases). Germline CDR1 and CDR2: DFQATT and SNEGSKA (reference sequence). V was pared by 6 bases and J by 4 bases, with 19 bases between. This CDR3 is 14 amino acids long. In DNA form, the CDR3 reads TGCAGTGCGGAGAACATACAGGGTGGTTACGAGCAGTACTTC. This codes for CSAENIQGGYEQYF.

The chain employs TRBV4-3 and TRBJ2-5, with D uncertain. The V and J ends lost 1 base and 0 bases respectively, with 9 bases between them. Germline V gene sequence: CDR1 LGHNA, CDR2 YSLEER. This CDR3 has 15 amino acids. CDR3 sequence (DNA): TGCGCCAGCAGCCAAGGGCAGGCGTACCAAGAGACCCAGTACTTC. Translated: CASSQGQAYQETQYF.

This clonotype was seen more than once but under ten times. The rearrangement links TRBV7-2 to TRBJ2-1; D is ambiguous. The germline V and J ends were trimmed by 1 base and 1 base, with 11 bases remaining between them. The CDR3 is 16 residues long. Germline loops: CDR1 SGHTA, CDR2 FQGNSA. The CDR3, as DNA: TGTGCCAGCAGCTTAGTTCCTACCCCTTCCTACAATGAGCAGTTCTTC. Protein sequence: CASSLVPTPSYNEQFF. Combining the CDR3 with reference TRBV7-2 and TRBJ2-1 gives the whole variable domain GAGVSQSPSNKVTEKGKDVELRCDPISGHTALYWYRQSLGQGLEFLIYFQGNSAPDKSGLPSDRFSAERTGGSVSTLTIQRTQQEDSAVYLCASSLVPTPSYNEQFFGPGTRLTVL.